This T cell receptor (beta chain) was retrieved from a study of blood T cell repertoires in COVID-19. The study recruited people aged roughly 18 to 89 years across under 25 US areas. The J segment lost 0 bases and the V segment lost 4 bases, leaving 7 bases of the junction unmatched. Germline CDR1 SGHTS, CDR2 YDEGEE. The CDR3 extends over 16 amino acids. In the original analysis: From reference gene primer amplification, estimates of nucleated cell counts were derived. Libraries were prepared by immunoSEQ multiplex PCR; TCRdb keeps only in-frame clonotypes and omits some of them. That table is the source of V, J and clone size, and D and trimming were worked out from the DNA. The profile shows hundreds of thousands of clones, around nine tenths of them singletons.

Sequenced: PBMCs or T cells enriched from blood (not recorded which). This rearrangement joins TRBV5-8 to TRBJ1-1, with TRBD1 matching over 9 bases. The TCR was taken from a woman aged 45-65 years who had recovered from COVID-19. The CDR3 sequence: CASSLGQGLMNTEAFF. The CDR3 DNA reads TGTGCCAGCAGCCTGGGACAGGGATTGATGAACACTGAAGCTTTCTTT.